Below are 22 T cell receptor beta chains sequenced from a single sample in a study of molecular identifiers for immune sequencing clone quantification. TCRdb processed the PCR reads anew with MiXCR; each CDR3 protein has one entry. This sample yields about 640,000 distinct CDR3 sequences, of which 15% to 20% are seen a single time; roughly 0.83% belongs to the top ten. The sequencing input was naive CD8+ T cells from blood, with Jurkat cell RNA spiked in. The subset here: FACS-sorted CD8+CD4-CCR7+CD45RA+ naive T cells. These receptors originate from a human donor in good health. Some libraries in this study had Jurkat cell RNA spiked in.

This clonotype was counted ten times or more. The chain links TRBV7-8 to TRBJ1-1, with D perhaps TRBD1 (5 bases). Germline V gives CDR1 SGHVS, CDR2 FQNEAQ. The CDR3 loop spans 14 amino acids. Trimming removed 5 bases from V and 7 bases from J, with 17 bases in between. The CDR3 DNA reads as TGTGCCAGCAGCGATCACGACAGAGAGGATGAAGCTTTCTTT. Its translation: CASSDHDREDEAFF.

A few counts support this clonotype. The chain uses TRBV13 and TRBJ2-6; tentative D call: TRBD2 (6 bases). Trimming removed 2 bases at V and 9 bases at J, with 17 bases between. CDR1 PRHDT and CDR2 FYEKMQ come from the germline V gene (reference sequence). This CDR3 contains 16 residues. This chain's CDR3 is CASSLLGHGGDNVLTF. For the CDR3, the DNA is TGTGCCAGCAGCTTACTGGGCCACGGGGGTGACAACGTCCTGACTTTC.

This clonotype was seen ten or more times. The chain combines TRBV5-1 with TRBJ2-7, with 13 positions matching TRBD2. Germline-derived CDR1 and CDR2 are SGHRS and YFSETQ. CDR3 length: 18 amino acids. V was pared by 4 bases and J by 0 bases, with 10 bases of the junction left unmatched. The CDR3 region is CASSGLGLAGDLSYEQYF. In nucleotides, the CDR3 is TGCGCCAGCAGCGGGTTAGGACTAGCGGGGGACCTCTCCTACGAGCAGTACTTC. Filled out from reference TRBV5-1 and TRBJ2-7, the complete variable domain reads KAGVTQTPRYLIKTRGQQVTLSCSPISGHRSVSWYQQTPGQGLQFLFEYFSETQRNKGNFPGRFSGRQFSNSRSEMNVSTLELGDSALYLCASSGLGLAGDLSYEQYFGPGTRLTVT.

The CDR3 loop is CASSLPTSGGDKESTDTQYF. In DNA form, the CDR3 reads TGTGCCAGCAGCTTGCCGACTAGCGGGGGGGACAAAGAGAGCACAGATACGCAGTATTTT. This sequence joins TRBV5-4 and TRBJ2-3; 14 bases are shared with TRBD2. Losses at the gene ends were 1 base for V and 0 bases for J; bases not matched to a gene: 10. The CDR3 runs 20 residues. Germline V CDR1 and CDR2: SGHNT, YYREEE (reference sequence).

A remark on this clonotype: A single base separates this from a much larger clone, so it may be a read error. This chain joins TRBV15 and TRBJ2-5; tentative D call: TRBD2 (6 bases). Germline V gene sequence: CDR1 LNHNV, CDR2 YYDKDF (reference sequence). The CDR3 is 14 residues long. Trimming removed 3 bases from V and 3 bases from J, with 11 bases in between. CDR3: CATSSVWTKETQYF. CDR3 nucleotides: TGTGCCACCAGCAGTGTATGGACTAAAGAGACCCAGTACTTC.

A single count supports this clonotype. This may come from a read error, since a much larger clone is one base off. The genes are TRBV7-8 and TRBJ1-4; 7 nucleotides line up with TRBD1. Trimming at V came to 3 bases and at J to 6 bases, leaving 10 bases not matched to a gene. Germline V gene lookup returns CDR1 SGHVS and CDR2 FQNEAQ. The CDR3 has 16 residues. The CDR3 sequence: CASSFAVDRDDEKLFF. The CDR3 DNA reads TGTGCCAGCAGCTTCGCGGTAGACAGGGATGATGAAAAACTGTTTTTT.

The V call is TRBV24-1, the J call TRBJ2-3; D is unclear. The CDR3 spans 14 residues. V lost 4 bases and J 6 bases, leaving 13 bases between the germline ends. Germline V gene sequence: CDR1 KGHDR, CDR2 SFDVKD. For the CDR3, the DNA is TGTGCCACCAGTGACCAACCCTTGACCGATACGCAGTATTTT. Amino acids: CATSDQPLTDTQYF.

In this sample, this clonotype turned up many times. The genes are TRBV12-3 or TRBV12-4 and TRBJ1-3; a weak D match, TRBD1 (6 bases). The CDR3 extends over 15 amino acids. The V end was cut by 5 bases, the J end by 0 bases, with 11 bases between. The DNA of the CDR3 is TGTGCCAGCAGTCCACAGGGAAGCTCTGGAAACACCATATATTTT. It encodes CASSPQGSSGNTIYF.

There are many counts of this clonotype. This chain uses TRBV27 with TRBJ2-7; D is unclear. Germline lookup yields CDR1 MNHEY and CDR2 SMNVEV (reference sequence). CDR3 length: 16 amino acids. V lost 6 bases to trimming and J lost 4 bases, with 22 bases between them. This CDR3 reads CASSPLLPTEVYEQYF. The DNA for the CDR3 is TGTGCCAGCAGCCCCTTGCTACCGACCGAGGTTTACGAGCAGTACTTC.

This clonotype was counted many times. This rearrangement joins TRBV4-2 to TRBJ2-3; TRBD2 aligns across 10 bases. Per germline, CDR1 LGHNA and CDR2 YNFKEQ. J lost 4 bases, V lost 0 bases, and 7 bases had no gene match. The CDR3 loop spans 17 amino acids. CDR3 protein: CASSQESSGRRPDTQYF. Written as DNA, the CDR3 is TGTGCCAGCAGCCAAGAGTCTAGCGGGAGACGTCCAGATACGCAGTATTTT.

The sample holds a few counts of this clonotype. The rearrangement uses TRBV9 and TRBJ1-1, with unresolved D. The CDR3 extends over 17 amino acids. The V end lost 4 bases, the J end lost 0 bases, and 19 bases lay between the germline ends. Per the germline V gene, CDR1 is SGDLS and CDR2 is YYNGEE. The CDR3 DNA reads TGTGCCAGCAGCAATAGGGCAATTCTACGGTTGAACACTGAAGCTTTCTTT. Amino acids: CASSNRAILRLNTEAFF.

This clonotype has a count of ten or more. This chain joins TRBV4-1 and TRBJ1-3, with D hard to call. The germline CDR1 and CDR2 sequences are MGHRA and YSYEKL. V dropped 0 bases and J dropped 1 base, with 10 bases sitting between them. The CDR3 extends over 16 amino acids. The CDR3 DNA reads TGCGCCAGCAGCCAAGAGCCGGGGTTGTCTGGAAACACCATATATTTT. Amino acid sequence: CASSQEPGLSGNTIYF.

V gene TRBV5-6 combines with J gene TRBJ2-7, with D possibly being TRBD2 (7 bases). CDR1 is SGHDT and CDR2 is YYEEEE in the germline V gene. This CDR3 spans 15 amino acids. Trimming stripped 4 bases from V and 1 base from J, with 15 bases between. Written as DNA, the CDR3 is TGTGCCAGCAGCCAGGGGCTAGCGGAATCCTACGAGCAGTACTTC. It encodes CASSQGLAESYEQYF.

This chain links TRBV13 with TRBJ2-3; tentative D call: TRBD1 (5 bases). The CDR3 is 15 residues long. V dropped 4 bases and J dropped 3 bases, with 14 bases sitting between them. Germline-derived CDR1 and CDR2 are PRHDT and FYEKMQ (reference sequence). CDR3 sequence reads: CASSSRVGWTDTQYF. In DNA, the CDR3 is TGTGCCAGCAGCTCCAGGGTCGGTTGGACAGATACGCAGTATTTT.

This clonotype was counted at least ten times. The rearrangement joins TRBV6-5 to TRBJ2-3; 9 nucleotides line up with TRBD2. This CDR3 is 14 amino acids long. Trimming at V came to 6 bases and at J to 6 bases, leaving 7 bases not matched to a gene. The V gene's germline CDR1 is MNHEY and CDR2 SVGAGI. The CDR3 DNA reads TGTGCCAGCAGGAGCGGGGGGACGCCTGATACGCAGTATTTT. Its protein is CASRSGGTPDTQYF.

This clonotype was seen ten or more times. The chain combines TRBV27 with TRBJ2-7; D perhaps matches TRBD1 (6 bases). In germline, CDR1 is MNHEY, CDR2 SMNVEV (reference sequence). The CDR3 is 14 residues long. Trimming took off 4 bases at V and 4 bases at J, with 14 bases between the two ends. The CDR3 loop reads CASSSQGQGYEQYF. In DNA, the CDR3 is TGTGCCAGCAGTTCCCAGGGGCAGGGGTACGAGCAGTACTTC.

The rearrangement links TRBV27 to TRBJ2-7; the D is unclear. The germline V gene has CDR1 MNHEY and CDR2 SMNVEV (reference sequence). With 5 bases removed from V and 0 bases from J, the gap between germline ends came to 14 bases. This CDR3 region has 15 residues. In nucleotides, the CDR3 is TGTGCCAGCAGTCAAACGGTCCAGAGCTCCTACGAGCAGTACTTC. It codes for CASSQTVQSSYEQYF.

This clonotype was picked up many times. This rearrangement joins TRBV4-3 to TRBJ1-2; D remains unclear. This CDR3 comprises 15 residues. The V and J ends lost 0 bases and 0 bases respectively, with 8 bases between them. Looked up from germline, CDR1 is LGHNA and CDR2 is YSLEER. The CDR3 region is CASSQDGLANYGYTF. The CDR3 bases are TGCGCCAGCAGCCAAGACGGCCTTGCTAACTATGGCTACACCTTC.

This clonotype was counted ten times or more. The J gene is TRBJ2-5, the V gene TRBV12-3 or TRBV12-4; 10 bases fit TRBD1. The CDR3 covers 14 residues. The V and J ends lost 7 bases and 4 bases, in that order; junction bases with no gene match: 6. CDR3 DNA: TGTGCCAGCACCGCACGGACAGGGGGAGAGACCCAGTACTTC. Protein sequence: CASTARTGGETQYF.

Comment on this clonotype: This may come from a read error, since a much larger clone is one base off. This chain uses TRBV9 with TRBJ2-3; D may be TRBD1 (6 bases). CDR1 and CDR2 (germline): SGDLS, YYNGEE. This CDR3 is 15 amino acids long. Here the CDR3 reads CASSVWDISTGTQYF. For the CDR3, the DNA is TGTGCCAGCAGCGTTTGGGACATTAGCACAGGTACGCAGTATTTT.

This clonotype was observed many times. The chain has TRBV7-8 and TRBJ2-1, with a weak D call TRBD2 (6 bases). CDR3 length: 15 amino acids. The V gene lost 5 bases and the J gene lost 6 bases, with 17 bases spanning the gap. CDR1 and CDR2 from the germline V gene are SGHVS and FQNEAQ. In DNA, the CDR3 is TGTGCCAGCAGCCGGCCCGGGGACTTGGGCAATGAGCAGTTCTTC. Translated: CASSRPGDLGNEQFF.

Comment on this clonotype: This could be a read error, since a much larger clone is one nucleotide away. CDR3 amino acids: CASSITHGHHGQYF. CDR3 nucleotides: TGTGCCAGTAGTATAACCCATGGCCACCACGGGCAGTACTTC. J is TRBJ2-7 and V is TRBV19; D is uncertain. CDR1 and CDR2 (germline): LNHDA, SQIVND (reference sequence). CDR3 length equals 14 residues. V was clipped by 2 bases and J by 9 bases, with 17 bases between them.